This T cell receptor (beta chain) was sequenced for a study of Tregs in tolerant kidney transplant recipients. Findings and caveats of the study: The most relevant donor-specific Treg TCRbeta repertoire apparently came from expansion with activated donor B cells. Validation in larger populations is needed because few patients were studied.

As concerns this clone: No antigen is known for it.

CDR3 length: 15 residues. Germline V gene lookup returns CDR1 PRHDT and CDR2 FYEKMQ (reference sequence). V gave up 1 base and J gave up 5 bases, with 12 bases separating them. Some clones are missing from TCRdb's copy, which holds only in-frame ones; the method was immunoSEQ multiplex PCR. Among tens of thousands of clones listed, roughly 92% were seen once. CD4+CD25+CD127- Tregs, CD4+CD25- non-Tregs, CD4 and CD8 cells were sorted. The rearrangement links TRBV13 to TRBJ2-1, with D perhaps being TRBD1 or TRBD2 (5 bases each). The sequence came from a human donor in good health. The material sequenced was CD8+ T cells from blood. The CDR3 DNA sequence: TGTGCCAGCAGCTTAGCGGGGCGTCCTCACAATGAGCAGTTCTTC. Amino acids: CASSLAGRPHNEQFF.